The clone carrying this T cell receptor beta chain was detected only a few times. The source of the sample is a study of T-cell reconstitution after alpha-beta-depleted transplantation in children. The V gene's germline CDR1 is MGHDK and CDR2 SYGVNS. This CDR3 has 17 amino acids. The ends were cut back, 4 bases at V and 2 bases at J, with 19 bases in the middle. Unique molecular identifiers were incorporated during preparation of the TCRbeta library. Via MiXCR, TCRdb re-called the PCR reads, giving one row per CDR3 protein. There are about 400,000 distinct CDR3 sequences in the sample; roughly 20% occur only once, and about 3.8% lies in the top ten.

The TCR was taken from a human donor who donated a stem cell graft to a child with acute myeloid leukemia. The rearrangement joins TRBV25-1 to TRBJ2-3; D is perhaps TRBD1 (6 bases). The sequencing here drew on PBMCs from the stem cell graft donor, taken from the stem cell graft. DNA for the CDR3: TGTGCCAGCAGTGGGGGGCGGACGTCTCAAGACACAGATACGCAGTATTTT. It translates to CASSGGRTSQDTDTQYF.